This T cell receptor (beta chain) came from a study of blood T cells in healthy people across ages. Study overall: About one barcoded beta molecule per two T cells was captured by template switching.

A sample-barcoded 5' primer and a J-beta primer mix were used in a second PCR of roughly 6 to 12 cycles. TCRdb re-called the 5' RACE reads through MiXCR, storing one row per CDR3 protein. The sample lists about 650,000 distinct CDR3 sequences; roughly 32% were seen once. The CDR3 is 15 residues long. The V and J ends lost 0 bases and 4 bases, in that order; junction bases with no gene match: 4. CDR1 is SGHTA and CDR2 is FQGNSA in the germline V gene. This clonotype came up once. No antigen is known for it. Study results and caveats: TCR beta diversity, measured per million T cells, fell in a roughly linear way with age. Diversity figures derived from one million T cells were judged to underestimate the true value.

Total RNA extraction produced at least 5.5 micrograms (per sample) for the study. Sample: blood. The chain combines TRBV7-2 with TRBJ2-3; 7 bases are a match to TRBD2. The TCR originated in a woman older than 75 in good health. CDR3 in amino acids: CASSLAPTSADTQYF. The DNA for the CDR3 is TGTGCCAGCAGCTTAGCGCCTACTAGCGCAGATACGCAGTATTTT.